The 27 T cell receptor beta chains below were found in one sample sequenced in a study. The repertoire was sequenced with immunoSEQ multiplex PCR; TCRdb's copy has only in-frame clones and lacks some. Here the sample spans under 55,000 clones, approximately 93% being singletons. The sample taken for sequencing was PBMCs. These TCRs come from a man between 40 and 49 years old with rheumatoid arthritis.

The chain links TRBV28 to TRBJ2-1, with 10 positions matching TRBD1. CDR1 is MDHEN, CDR2 SYDVKM, per germline. The CDR3 extends over 16 amino acids. V lost 5 bases, J lost 4 bases, and 8 bases stayed unmatched. This chain's CDR3 is CASSGTGTGAYNEQFF. CDR3 sequence (DNA): TGTGCCAGCAGTGGGACCGGGACAGGGGCGTACAATGAGCAGTTCTTC.

This chain connects TRBV10-2 to TRBJ1-1; unclear D gene. V lost 8 bases and J 1 base, leaving 11 bases between the germline ends. CDR1 and CDR2 (germline): WSHSY, SAAADI. The CDR3 covers 13 residues. CDR3 DNA sequence: TGCGCCAGCGCTCGCCAGCCGAACACTGAAGCTTTCTTT. Its translation: CASARQPNTEAFF.

This chain links TRBV12-5 with TRBJ1-5, with TRBD1 matching 9 bases. Germline assignment: CDR1 LGHNT and CDR2 FRNRAP. The junction had 13 bases not matched to a gene; V was cut back by 6 bases and J by 1 base. This CDR3 has 18 residues. Written as DNA, the CDR3 is TGTGCTAGTGGGCGACCCTTCTGGGACAGGGCCAGCAATCAGCCCCAGCATTTT. As protein: CASGRPFWDRASNQPQHF.

V and J are TRBV19 and TRBJ1-2, with D unresolved. Germline lookup yields CDR1 LNHDA and CDR2 SQIVND (reference sequence). The CDR3 totals 15 residues. Trimming took 1 base from V and 6 from J, leaving 15 bases between them. CDR3 nucleotides: TGTGCCAGTAGTATAGGGCCAGGCGGCTTGAATGGCTACACCTTC. Amino acid sequence: CASSIGPGGLNGYTF. The variable domain in full, with the rest retrieved from reference TRBV19 and TRBJ1-2, is DGGITQSPKYLFRKEGQNVTLSCEQNLNHDAMYWYRQDPGQGLRLIYYSQIVNDFQKGDIAEGYSVSREKKESFPLTVTSAQKNPTAFYLCASSIGPGGLNGYTFGSGTRLTVV.

This clone has only one observation. The chain recombines TRBV6-5 with TRBJ2-1; TRBD2 agrees at 11 bases. The CDR3 totals 15 residues. Germline trimming cut 6 bases from V and 2 bases from J; bases unmatched to any gene: 3. The germline V gene has CDR1 MNHEY and CDR2 SVGAGI. CDR3 coding DNA: TGTGCCAGCAGAAGGACTAGCGGGCCCTACAATGAGCAGTTCTTC. It translates to CASRRTSGPYNEQFF.

CDR3 protein: CASSHSVYAGSYNSPLHF. Written as DNA, the CDR3 is TGTGCCAGCAGTCACAGCGTTTATGCAGGCTCCTATAATTCACCCCTCCACTTT. V gene TRBV28 combines with J gene TRBJ1-6, with D unresolved. Trimming cost V 5 bases and J 0 bases, with 17 bases left between them. The CDR3 contains 18 residues. The germline gives CDR1 MDHEN, CDR2 SYDVKM.

The chain combines TRBV7-9 with TRBJ2-1; D tentatively reads TRBD1 or TRBD2 (5 bases each). The CDR3 has 15 amino acids. Germline V lookup: CDR1 SEHNR, CDR2 FQNEAQ (reference sequence). Trimming cost V 5 bases and J 0 bases, with 11 bases left between them. This chain's CDR3 is CASSRDGGSYNEQFF. The CDR3 DNA is TGTGCCAGCAGCCGAGATGGGGGCTCCTACAATGAGCAGTTCTTC.

This clone was observed a single time. The chain carries TRBV19 and TRBJ2-1, with TRBD2 identical over 12 bases. This CDR3 is built from 15 residues. Unmatched junction bases numbered 5, after V lost 4 bases and J lost 7 bases. CDR1 and CDR2 from the germline V gene are LNHDA and SQIVND (reference sequence). CDR3 nucleotide sequence: TGTGCCAGTAGTAGAACTAGCGGGGGGTTGAATGAGCAGTTCTTC. It yields the protein CASSRTSGGLNEQFF.

This rearrangement joins TRBV9 to TRBJ2-3; 8 nucleotides line up with TRBD1. Germline-derived CDR1 and CDR2 are SGDLS and YYNGEE. The CDR3 has 14 amino acids. V was pared by 3 bases and J by 3 bases, with 3 bases of the junction left unmatched. In DNA, the CDR3 is TGTGCCAGCAGCGCAGGGGGCGAGACAGATACGCAGTATTTT. Its translation: CASSAGGETDTQYF.

The V and J genes are TRBV5-1 and TRBJ2-6; D perhaps matches TRBD1 (5 bases). CDR1 and CDR2 (germline): SGHRS, YFSETQ. Between the trimmed V and J ends, which lost 3 bases and 0 bases, there was a span of 7 bases. The CDR3 is made up of 15 amino acids. CDR3 DNA: TGCGCCAGCAGCTACGACAGCTCTGGGGCCAACGTCCTGACTTTC. Its protein is CASSYDSSGANVLTF.

The rearrangement links TRBV6-6 to TRBJ2-7; D gene ambiguous. The CDR3 has 13 residues. V was clipped by 4 bases and J by 3 bases, with 10 bases between them. In germline, CDR1 is MNHNY, CDR2 SVGAGI (reference sequence). CDR3: CASSSTLFYEQYF. The CDR3 DNA sequence: TGTGCCAGCAGTTCCACCCTTTTCTACGAGCAGTACTTC.

The chain uses TRBV5-4 and TRBJ2-2; D may be TRBD1 (6 bases). The V end lost 5 bases, the J end lost 4 bases, and 9 bases lay between the germline ends. The CDR3 loop spans 13 amino acids. Germline V gene data show CDR1 as SGHNT and CDR2 as YYREEE (reference sequence). The CDR3 is CASSQGGTGELFF. The CDR3 nucleotides are TGTGCCAGCAGTCAAGGGGGCACCGGGGAGCTGTTTTTT.

The chain uses TRBV7-9 and TRBJ2-3; TRBD1 matches at 9 bases. CDR1 is SEHNR and CDR2 is FQNEAQ in the germline V gene (reference sequence). This CDR3 has 17 residues. Germline trimming cut 7 bases from V and 3 bases from J; bases unmatched to any gene: 14. The CDR3, as DNA: TGTGCCAGCACGGGGGCCGGGACAGGGTTTAGTACAGATACGCAGTATTTT. Translation: CASTGAGTGFSTDTQYF.

This clone appeared once. V is TRBV5-1 and J is TRBJ2-1, with D possibly being TRBD2 (6 bases). The V and J ends lost 1 base and 2 bases respectively, with 13 bases between them. The CDR3 runs to 16 residues. The germline CDR1 and CDR2 sequences are SGHRS and YFSETQ. CDR3 nucleotides: TGCGCCAGCAGCTTGCTCGGCGGGGCCACCTACAATGAGCAGTTCTTC. This sequence encodes CASSLLGGATYNEQFF.

This rearrangement joins TRBV29-1 to TRBJ1-1; the D is unclear. V was trimmed by 5 bases and J by 1 base, leaving 5 bases between them. The CDR3 consists of 11 residues. Germline loops: CDR1 SQVTM, CDR2 ANQGSEA. The CDR3 nucleotides are TGCAGCGTTCGAGAGAACACTGAAGCTTTCTTT. Encoded protein: CSVRENTEAFF.

The V and J genes are TRBV12-5 and TRBJ1-5; 8 nucleotides match TRBD1. The junction had 7 bases not matched to a gene; V was cut back by 1 base and J by 5 bases. This CDR3 is 16 amino acids long. Germline V gene lookup returns CDR1 LGHNT and CDR2 FRNRAP. The CDR3 reads CASGLGGTGQHQPQHF. As DNA, the CDR3 is TGTGCTAGTGGTTTGGGGGGGACAGGCCAACATCAGCCCCAGCATTTT.

The chain uses TRBV15 and TRBJ1-1, with TRBD1 as a possible D gene (6 bases). Germline lookup yields CDR1 LNHNV and CDR2 YYDKDF (reference sequence). The CDR3 is made up of 15 amino acids. The V end was cut by 0 bases, the J end by 5 bases, with 13 bases between. The CDR3 region is CATSRDLGGWTEAFF. DNA for the CDR3: TGTGCCACCAGCAGAGATCTGGGGGGCTGGACTGAAGCTTTCTTT.

The J gene is TRBJ1-2, the V gene TRBV3-1 (or the pseudogene TRBV3-2), with D perhaps matching TRBD1 (6 bases). The germline CDR1 and CDR2 sequences are LGHDT and YNNKEL (reference sequence). The CDR3 length is 14 residues. The V gene lost 0 bases and the J gene lost 5 bases, with 10 bases spanning the gap. As DNA, the CDR3 is TGTGCCAGCAGCCAAGACGGAAGGGGGTATGGCTACACCTTC. Its protein is CASSQDGRGYGYTF.

This chain links TRBV25-1 with TRBJ2-6; D possibly corresponds to TRBD1 (5 bases). This CDR3 comprises 17 residues. Germline loops: CDR1 MGHDK, CDR2 SYGVNS. V gave up 1 base and J gave up 4 bases, with 14 bases separating them. The CDR3 DNA follows: TGTGCCAGCAGTGAATCAGGGTATCGTACCGGGGCCAACGTCCTGACTTTC. This encodes CASSESGYRTGANVLTF.

J is TRBJ1-1 and V is TRBV25-1; perhaps TRBD1 as D (5 bases). Between the trimmed V and J ends, which lost 3 bases and 5 bases, there was a span of 13 bases. The CDR3 covers 14 residues. The germline CDR1 and CDR2 sequences are MGHDK and SYGVNS. CDR3 nucleotide sequence: TGTGCCAGCAGTGATGGACATTATTCGACTGAAGCTTTCTTT. This sequence encodes CASSDGHYSTEAFF.

This clone was recorded a few times. CDR3 bases: TGTGCCAGTAGTTTCGGCAATCAGCCCCAGCATTTT. Protein: CASSFGNQPQHF. The chain joins TRBV19 to TRBJ1-5; D remains unclear. V was cut by 5 bases and J by 2 bases, with 4 bases left in between. This CDR3 has 12 residues. Germline values: CDR1 LNHDA, CDR2 SQIVND (reference sequence).

The chain combines TRBV10-3 with TRBJ2-1, with 11 bases fitting TRBD2. CDR3 length equals 15 residues. The germline V gene encodes CDR1 ENHRY and CDR2 SYGVKD. V lost 6 bases, J lost 3 bases, and 4 bases stayed unmatched. The CDR3 here is CAIRATSGSYNEQFF. The CDR3 DNA reads as TGTGCCATCAGGGCAACTAGCGGGAGCTACAATGAGCAGTTCTTC.

This rearrangement joins TRBV7-8 to TRBJ2-7; D is undetermined. The V gene's germline CDR1 is SGHVS and CDR2 FQNEAQ. This CDR3 has 14 amino acids. Trimming left V 4 bases short and J 2 bases short, with 12 bases between. Here the CDR3 DNA reads TGTGCCAGCAGCTCGACCATAGGGCCCTACGAGCAGTACTTC. Translation gives CASSSTIGPYEQYF.

The V call is TRBV27, the J call TRBJ2-2; 7 positions agree with TRBD1. Trimming at V came to 5 bases and at J to 1 base, leaving 4 bases not matched to a gene. There are 15 residues in the CDR3. Looked up from germline, CDR1 is MNHEY and CDR2 is SMNVEV (reference sequence). Here the CDR3 DNA reads TGTGCCAGCAGTCGCCGACAGGGGAACACCGGGGAGCTGTTTTTT. This gives the protein CASSRRQGNTGELFF.

The chain links TRBV14 to TRBJ2-7, with TRBD2 matching over 13 bases. Germline V gene lookup returns CDR1 SGHDN and CDR2 FVKESK. The CDR3 is made up of 15 amino acids. The V segment lost 4 bases and the J segment 5 bases; nucleotides outside the gene matches: 5. The CDR3 DNA is TGTGCCAGCAGCCCACAGGGACTAGCGGGAAACGAGCAGTACTTC. Its protein is CASSPQGLAGNEQYF.

J is TRBJ1-2 and V is TRBV29-1; 7 nucleotides match TRBD1. V shed 2 bases, J shed 2 bases, and the junction held 5 bases outside the gene matches. From germline, CDR1 is SQVTM and CDR2 ANQGSEA. The CDR3 loop spans 14 amino acids. CDR3: CSVEPGGRNYGYTF. The CDR3 DNA follows: TGCAGCGTTGAACCAGGGGGGCGAAACTATGGCTACACCTTC.

CDR3 protein: CASRGSTDTQYF. DNA for the CDR3: TGTGCCAGCCGGGGGAGCACAGATACGCAGTATTTT. The chain recombines TRBV28 with TRBJ2-3, with a possible D match to TRBD2 (6 bases). The V gene lost 8 bases and the J gene lost 0 bases, with 6 bases spanning the gap. There are 12 residues in the CDR3. Germline CDR1 is MDHEN and CDR2 is SYDVKM.